This T cell receptor (beta chain) emerged from a study of blood T cell repertoires in COVID-19. At the level of the study: Samples of COVID-19 (acute and convalescent) were obtained from the United States, Italy and Spain. Sample material is recorded as cDNA or gDNA derived from T cells, B-cell-depleted T cells, or PBMCs.

CDR3 size: 16 residues. Trimming cost V 0 bases and J 4 bases, with 16 bases left between them. The germline CDR1 and CDR2 sequences are SGDLS and YYNGEE. In the study's own analysis: Using reference gene primer amplification, nucleated cell counts were estimated. Sequenced by immunoSEQ multiplex PCR; TCRdb stores in-frame clones only, minus some. V, J and clone size were drawn from that table, and D and trimming were deduced from the DNA. The sample holds some 250,000 clones, around 83% seen once. The chain is built from TRBV9 and TRBJ1-2; tentative D call: TRBD1 (5 bases). Sequenced sample: peripheral blood. This receptor was identified in a man aged 35 to 55 with active or convalescent COVID-19. The CDR3 bases are TGTGCCAGCAGCGTAGGGGCCAGCAAAGGGGTCTATGGCTACACCTTC. Residues: CASSVGASKGVYGYTF. The entire variable domain, with the rest obtained from reference TRBV9 and TRBJ1-2, is as follows: DSGVTQTPKHLITATGQRVTLRCSPRSGDLSVYWYQQSLDQGLQFLIQYYNGEERAKGNILERFSAQQFPDLHSELNLSSLELGDSALYFCASSVGASKGVYGYTFGSGTRLTVV.